These 9 T cell receptor beta chains were sequenced from one sample in a study of blood T cell repertoires in COVID-19. Method: immunoSEQ multiplex PCR; TCRdb's copy keeps in-frame clones and lacks some. The sample lists about 310,000 clones; just under 90% were seen once. The material sequenced was PBMCs or T cells enriched from blood (not recorded which). These receptors all stem from a woman in her twenties or thirties who had recovered from COVID-19.

The chain combines TRBV9 with TRBJ1-2; D is ambiguous. Germline loops: CDR1 SGDLS, CDR2 YYNGEE. The CDR3 is 13 residues long. Trimming took 1 base from V and 8 from J, leaving 12 bases between them. CDR3 sequence (DNA): TGTGCCAGCAGCGTAAAGGGAGTCGGAGGCTACACCTTC. Amino acid sequence: CASSVKGVGGYTF.

The rearrangement uses TRBV10-3 and TRBJ1-3; D is possibly TRBD1 (6 bases). Germline V gives CDR1 ENHRY, CDR2 SYGVKD. The CDR3 totals 18 residues. V was trimmed by 1 base and J by 0 bases, leaving 16 bases between them. CDR3 residues: CAISEYWGTQSSGNTIYF. The CDR3 DNA sequence: TGTGCCATCAGTGAGTATTGGGGGACACAGAGCTCTGGAAACACCATATATTTT.

V is TRBV10-3 and J is TRBJ2-7; the match to TRBD1 covers 7 bases. The V and J ends lost 2 bases and 2 bases, in that order; junction bases with no gene match: 9. The CDR3 runs 16 residues. Germline CDR1 is ENHRY and CDR2 is SYGVKD. The CDR3 region has the DNA TGTGCCATCAGTGAGGTCTCAGGGGGACGCCCCTACGAGCAGTACTTC. Encoded protein: CAISEVSGGRPYEQYF.

This chain uses TRBV6-5 with TRBJ1-2; possible D gene TRBD1, 5 bases. The germline gives CDR1 MNHEY, CDR2 SVGAGI. The CDR3 sequence is 15 residues long. Trimming pared 2 bases from V and 3 bases from J, leaving 13 bases between. CDR3 protein: CASSYEDQGDYGYTF. DNA for the CDR3: TGTGCCAGCAGTTACGAGGACCAAGGGGACTATGGCTACACCTTC.

This chain links TRBV6-5 with TRBJ1-1, with a possible D match to TRBD1 (6 bases). This CDR3 is 14 amino acids long. In germline, CDR1 is MNHEY, CDR2 SVGAGI. Trimming removed 2 bases from V and 4 bases from J, with 11 bases in between. The CDR3 DNA is TGTGCCAGCAGTTACGACAGGTACGGCACTGAAGCTTTCTTT. This encodes CASSYDRYGTEAFF.

The V and J genes are TRBV9 and TRBJ1-2, with D perhaps TRBD1 (6 bases). Trimming cost V 0 bases and J 4 bases, with 13 bases left between them. The CDR3 is 15 amino acids. Germline CDR1 is SGDLS and CDR2 is YYNGEE. CDR3 sequence (DNA): TGTGCCAGCAGCGTAGGAAATTTCAGGGGCTATGGCTACACCTTC. Protein: CASSVGNFRGYGYTF.

This sequence joins TRBV5-1 and TRBJ1-4, with unresolved D. The CDR3 is 16 amino acids. Germline CDR1 reads SGHRS; CDR2 reads YFSETQ. V dropped 0 bases and J dropped 8 bases, with 17 bases sitting between them. CDR3 sequence reads: CASSLEAGNRREKLFF. DNA of the CDR3: TGCGCCAGCAGCTTGGAGGCCGGGAATAGGCGGGAAAAACTGTTTTTT.

This chain uses TRBV19 with TRBJ1-2; 8 positions match TRBD1. There are 16 residues in the CDR3. Germline trimming cut 0 bases from V and 5 bases from J; bases unmatched to any gene: 8. Germline CDR1 reads LNHDA; CDR2 reads SQIVND (reference sequence). The CDR3, as DNA: TGTGCCAGTAGTATAGACCGGGACAGGAACCTTTATGGCTACACCTTC. Translating it yields CASSIDRDRNLYGYTF.

This clone was counted between two and nine times. The chain joins TRBV24-1 to TRBJ1-1; no clear D. The germline CDR1 and CDR2 sequences are KGHDR and SFDVKD. V lost 0 bases and J 1 base, leaving 8 bases between the germline ends. The CDR3 extends over 15 amino acids. CDR3 in amino acids: CATSDLVHQNTEAFF. CDR3 DNA sequence: TGTGCCACCAGTGATTTGGTACATCAGAACACTGAAGCTTTCTTT.